A selection of T cell receptor beta chains follows, all from one sample in a study of T cells after yellow fever vaccination. TCRdb recomputed calls from the 5' RACE reads with MiXCR, one row per CDR3 protein. The sample includes 310,000 or so distinct CDR3 sequences, about 6.9% of them seen just once. The input for sequencing was PBMCs, taken about 41 days after the first yellow fever vaccination. The source of these receptors is a man between 18 and 35 years old who received the YFV17D yellow fever vaccine. Both conserved end residues are trimmed from each CDR3.

J | length | V | CDR3
TRBJ2-5 | 17 | TRBV11-1 | ASSLGFWLVTAEKETPY
TRBJ1-1 | 13 | TRBV6-5 | ASSYLSPTSTEAF
TRBJ2-1 | 10 | TRBV7-6 | ASSADYNEQF
TRBJ2-6 | 13 | TRBV6-1 | ASSEGGSGANVLT
TRBJ1-2 | 12 | TRBV7-2 | ASSLLSGQGGYT
TRBJ2-3 | 13 | TRBV12-3/TRBV12-4 | ASTARDRVGGTQY
TRBJ1-2 | 12 | TRBV14 | ASSLNLQGDGYT
TRBJ1-5 | 14 | TRBV20-1 | SARNPTGILEKPQH
TRBJ1-4 | 12 | TRBV4-3 | ASSQDPTNEKLF
TRBJ1-5 | 11 | TRBV15 | ATSRGGFQPQH
TRBJ2-1 | 13 | TRBV5-1 | ASSPRVGARNEQF
TRBJ1-2 | 11 | TRBV6-1 | ASRGRAHYGYT
TRBJ1-2 | 9 | TRBV10-3 | AISAGGGYT
TRBJ2-3 | 11 | TRBV12-3/TRBV12-4 | ASSLLRADTQY
TRBJ1-2 | 12 | TRBV7-2 | ASTHRDSYNGYT
TRBJ1-6 | 11 | TRBV5-1 | ASSFQGEEALH
TRBJ2-5 | 10 | TRBV29-1 | SVQWGQETQY
TRBJ1-5 | 16 | TRBV2 | TSSSIEVSGDYIQPQH
TRBJ2-7 | 10 | TRBV6-5 | ASTTQGGEQY
TRBJ2-3 | 12 | TRBV5-1 | ASSPGLASDTQY
TRBJ2-5 | 12 | TRBV7-2 | ASSSDWRKETQY
TRBJ1-4 | 12 | TRBV6-1 | ASSQTGVDEKLF
TRBJ2-2 | 14 | TRBV30 | AWDAGHSSNTGELF
TRBJ2-7 | 13 | TRBV30 | AWSVGTGVPYEQY
TRBJ2-3 | 12 | TRBV5-1 | ASGSGGGVDTQY
TRBJ1-1 | 13 | TRBV4-1 | ASSQDRSPRTEAF
TRBJ2-1 | 10 | TRBV29-1 | SGGLPYNEQF
TRBJ2-7 | 12 | TRBV11-2 | ASSLGGRSYEQY
TRBJ2-3 | 14 | TRBV5-1 | ASSFLAGASTDTQY
TRBJ2-5 | 11 | TRBV9 | ASSEGTSRAQY